The T cell receptor beta chain under discussion was sequenced for a study of human T cells and chemical hapten exposure (dated by TCRdb to the early 2020s). As for the study more broadly: For sensitization, 2% DPC in acetone was applied to a 2 cm by 2 cm area of upper inner arm skin. Throughout the study period of 20 to 25 weeks, patients also received therapeutic DPC doses to the scalp every week. Patch testing was done on the upper back using Finn chambers containing 0.01% DPC, and results were scored after 6 days according to International Contact Dermatitis Research Group standards. The mostly female patient cohort included alopecia areata with under or over 50% scalp involvement, alopecia totalis and alopecia universalis. Libraries were pooled for sequencing, and variation in per-sample TCR yields was attributed mainly to small differences in library volumes within the pool. This study followed changes in the peripheral blood TCR repertoire in vivo during primary and secondary sensitization of alopecia patients to the hapten diphenylcyclopropenone (DPC). Blood was sampled from patients pre-sensitization (week 0) and at 2, 6 and about 24 weeks after DPC sensitization. Approximately 28 alopecia patients gave blood for TCR sequencing at one to four time points (pre-sensitization, 2, 6 and 24 weeks).

The research as a whole found: Because every patient had alopecia, a presumed autoimmune disease, the patients' immune response might differ from that of healthy individuals. A positive correlation was found between the number of PT1 expanded TCRs and patch test score, with significance reached at thresholds 8, 16 and 32 but not 4. Significantly more large CDR3 similarity clusters were formed by expanded TCRs than by pre-sensitization or healthy control sets, consistent with antigen-driven responses. DPC sensitization did not change the number of TCRs with a frequency above 1 in 1000, and there was no evidence of changes in global repertoire structure. After repeated subsampling, the strength of the expansion versus patch-test correlation and the threshold at which it became significant changed.

Ends trimmed: V by 4 bases, J by 7 bases; bases unmatched to a gene: 12. Taken from cysteine to phenylalanine, the CDR3 has 16 residues. Of the read, only the CDR3 DNA is kept; its 48 bases are in frame from base 1. Explained via the paper, the time point label denotes: patch test 1, 2 weeks after DPC sensitization. The treatment or condition label for this specimen denotes: therapeutic diphenylcyclopropenone sensitization with weekly scalp DPC. Blood at each patch-test visit was drawn before the patch test was applied. Patients were considered eligible if aged 18 to 70, diagnosed with alopecia and deemed suitable for DPC therapy, and patients were excluded if pregnant. Total RNA was extracted from unfractionated whole blood that had been collected in Tempus Blood RNA tubes. In this sample, this clonotype turned up a few times. What this receptor recognizes is not known. It has no much larger one-base neighbor in the sample; base qualities were not kept.

Library method: RACE. Sequencer: NextSeq 500. During library preparation, unique molecular identifiers were attached to individual cDNA molecules so that TCRs could be counted in a quantitative, reproducible way. Each blood RNA sample was used to sequence both TCR alpha and TCR beta chains. The paper's data handling went like this. Samples had a median of roughly 98,000 TCRs, with a range from roughly 20,000 to 690,600. The Decombinator software suite was used to annotate V, J and CDR3 in the TCR reads. Every sample was subsampled to the same number of TCRs (28,000) for the PS versus PT1 abundance plots. Expanded TCRs were defined as absent before sensitization and observed at least eight times at the 2-week time point. TCRdb itself trimmed the public reads at Q25 with fastp, ran MiXCR and retained productive beta chains. Rows with one shared CDR3 protein collapse into an entry with the most common genes and DNA. The V and J calls come from TCRdb's annotation, not from the publication. In this sample the table shows about 100,000 distinct CDR3 sequences, about 10% of which occur a single time. The ten largest clones take up around 2.3% of the sample.

The sample was whole blood, taken in connection with sensitization to the hapten diphenylcyclopropenone (DPC). The sequence was obtained from a man in his forties with alopecia areata. Some clones in this sample may be carry-over from other donors' samples. The chain is encoded by TRBV12-3 or TRBV12-4 joined to TRBJ2-1; TRBD2 aligns with 8 central bases. The CDR3 reads as follows: CASSSLPAGVRNEQFF. The bases are TGTGCCAGCAGTTCCCTCCCAGCGGGAGTACGGAATGAGCAGTTCTTC.